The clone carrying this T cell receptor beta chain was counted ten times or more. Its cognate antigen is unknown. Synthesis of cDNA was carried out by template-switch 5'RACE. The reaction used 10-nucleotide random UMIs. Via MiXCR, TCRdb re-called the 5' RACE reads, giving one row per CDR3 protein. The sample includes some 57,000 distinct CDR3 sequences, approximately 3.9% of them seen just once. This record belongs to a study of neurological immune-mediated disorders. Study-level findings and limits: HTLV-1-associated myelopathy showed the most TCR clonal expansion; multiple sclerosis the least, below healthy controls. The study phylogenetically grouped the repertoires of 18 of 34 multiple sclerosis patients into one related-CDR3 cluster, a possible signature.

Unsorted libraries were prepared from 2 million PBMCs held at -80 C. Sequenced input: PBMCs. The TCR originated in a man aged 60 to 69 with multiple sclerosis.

DNA for the CDR3: TGTGCCAGCAGGCCCCGACAGCAACCAACCTACGAGCAGTACTTC. It yields the protein CASRPRQQPTYEQYF. The chain links TRBV5-5 to TRBJ2-7, with D possibly matching TRBD1 (5 bases). Germline CDR1 reads SGHKS; CDR2 reads YYEKEE (reference sequence). The V gene lost 5 bases and the J gene lost 2 bases, with 17 bases spanning the gap. CDR3 length equals 15 residues.